The 32 T cell receptor beta chains below were found in one sample sequenced in a study of blood T cell repertoires in COVID-19. TCRdb's table, derived via immunoSEQ multiplex PCR, lists solely in-frame clones and lacks some. Of some 220,000 clones listed, around 85% are singletons. The sequencing input was PBMCs or T cells enriched from blood (not recorded which). These receptors were collected from a woman in her forties with acute COVID-19.

In this sample, this clone turned up once. CDR3 coding DNA: TGCGCCAGCAGCCAAGGAGGGTCTAGCGGGAGGGAGACCCAGTACTTC. Its protein is CASSQGGSSGRETQYF. The V call is TRBV4-1, the J call TRBJ2-5; 11 nucleotides match TRBD2. The V segment lost 1 base and the J segment 5 bases; nucleotides outside the gene matches: 6. This CDR3 has 16 residues. Looked up from germline, CDR1 is MGHRA and CDR2 is YSYEKL.

The genes are TRBV13 and TRBJ1-1; TRBD1 aligns across 12 bases. In germline, CDR1 is PRHDT, CDR2 FYEKMQ (reference sequence). CDR3 size: 16 residues. Trimming removed 5 bases from V and 7 bases from J; junction bases left unmatched: 11. CDR3 sequence reads: CASSQFGTGGLYEAFF. CDR3 coding DNA: TGTGCCAGCAGCCAGTTTGGGACAGGGGGCCTCTATGAAGCTTTCTTT.

This chain uses TRBV7-2 with TRBJ2-2, with D unresolved. CDR1 is SGHTA, CDR2 FQGNSA, per germline. Trimming took 5 bases from V and 7 from J, leaving 11 bases between them. CDR3 size: 13 residues. In DNA, the CDR3 is TGTGCCAGCAGCGAAAGACGCGGCGGGGAGCTGTTTTTT. It codes for CASSERRGGELFF.

This chain uses TRBV2 with TRBJ2-3, with a tentative D call TRBD2 (6 bases). Germline CDR1 and CDR2: SNHLY and FYNNEI. The length of the CDR3 is 16 residues. Between the trimmed V and J ends, which lost 6 bases and 0 bases, there was a span of 16 bases. The CDR3 protein is CASRRLDITSTDTQYF. CDR3 DNA: TGTGCCAGCAGGCGACTAGACATTACTAGCACAGATACGCAGTATTTT.

CDR3 loop: CASSLGSGGVGAFF. The CDR3 region has the DNA TGTGCCAGCAGCTTAGGTAGTGGGGGGGTCGGTGCTTTCTTT. The chain combines TRBV7-9 with TRBJ1-1; D possibly corresponds to TRBD1 (5 bases). The CDR3 totals 14 residues. V was cut by 1 base and J by 11 bases, with 17 bases left in between. The V gene's germline CDR1 is SEHNR and CDR2 FQNEAQ (reference sequence).

This clone occurred once. The rearrangement joins TRBV7-2 to TRBJ2-5, with 14 positions matching TRBD2. Germline CDR1 SGHTA, CDR2 FQGNSA. The CDR3 consists of 16 residues. V lost 5 bases and J lost 1; bases outside the gene matches: 3. The CDR3 bases are TGTGCCAGCAGCCGGACTAGCGGGAGGATCCAAGAGACCCAGTACTTC. It yields the protein CASSRTSGRIQETQYF. Supplemented by reference TRBV7-2 and TRBJ2-5, the full variable domain reads GAGVSQSPSNKVTEKGKDVELRCDPISGHTALYWYRQSLGQGLEFLIYFQGNSAPDKSGLPSDRFSAERTGGSVSTLTIQRTQQEDSAVYLCASSRTSGRIQETQYFGPGTRLLVL.

The gene calls are TRBV5-1 and TRBJ1-2; D perhaps matches TRBD1 (6 bases). CDR1 and CDR2 from the germline V gene are SGHRS and YFSETQ. The CDR3 has 14 residues. V was shortened by 1 base and J by 4 bases, with 11 bases between the two germline ends. The CDR3 loop is CASSLTGTSYGYTF. The CDR3 DNA reads TGCGCCAGCAGCTTGACCGGGACAAGCTATGGCTACACCTTC.

In DNA, the CDR3 is TGTGCCTCCTCACGGGACAGAAGACGTTCTACCTTC. Protein product: CASSRDRRRSTF. J is TRBJ1-2 and V is TRBV30; 7 bases agree with TRBD1. Germline V gene sequence: CDR1 GTSNPN, CDR2 SVGIG (reference sequence). This CDR3 has 12 residues. V trimming: 7 bases; J trimming: 14 bases; junction bases outside the gene matches: 16.

The chain recombines TRBV11-2 with TRBJ2-7; 7 bases agree with TRBD2. The CDR3 is 15 amino acids. The germline gives CDR1 SGHAT, CDR2 FQNNGV. The J segment lost 1 base and the V segment lost 2 bases, leaving 5 bases of the junction unmatched. CDR3 loop: CASSLRLAASYEQYF. The DNA for the CDR3 is TGTGCCAGCAGCTTACGTCTAGCGGCGTCCTACGAGCAGTACTTC.

This clone was found a few times. The chain couples TRBV30 to TRBJ1-2, with D unclear. The CDR3 loop spans 16 amino acids. Trimming removed 5 bases at V and 0 bases at J, with 19 bases between. CDR1 GTSNPN and CDR2 SVGIG come from the germline V gene (reference sequence). CDR3 sequence reads: CAWEPQKGSPNYGYTF. The CDR3 DNA sequence: TGTGCCTGGGAGCCCCAAAAAGGGAGTCCTAACTATGGCTACACCTTC.

This chain links TRBV3-1 (or the pseudogene TRBV3-2) with TRBJ1-1; D may be TRBD1 (6 bases). Germline-derived CDR1 and CDR2 are LGHDT and YNNKEL (reference sequence). Trimming shortened V by 6 bases and J by 1 base, and 9 bases separated the two germline ends. The CDR3 loop spans 13 amino acids. CDR3 region: CASRKTGNTEAFF. The CDR3 DNA reads TGTGCCAGCAGAAAGACAGGGAACACTGAAGCTTTCTTT.

This chain uses TRBV2 with TRBJ1-6; D remains ambiguous. Germline-derived CDR1 and CDR2 are SNHLY and FYNNEI. The ends were cut back, 6 bases at V and 7 bases at J, with 10 bases in the middle. The CDR3 is 13 amino acids. The CDR3 DNA reads TGTGCCAGCAGGACCACAGAGAATTCACCCCTCCACTTT. The encoded protein is CASRTTENSPLHF.

The rearrangement uses TRBV4-3 and TRBJ2-3; 12 bases line up with TRBD2. Trimming removed 0 bases from V and 6 bases from J; junction bases left unmatched: 4. This CDR3 contains 16 residues. Germline-derived CDR1 and CDR2 are LGHNA and YSLEER. The CDR3 protein is CASSQEYLAGGDTQYF. CDR3 sequence (DNA): TGCGCCAGCAGCCAAGAGTACCTAGCGGGGGGGGATACGCAGTATTTT.

The chain has TRBV19 and TRBJ2-7, with TRBD1 as a possible D gene (6 bases). Germline loops: CDR1 LNHDA, CDR2 SQIVND (reference sequence). The CDR3 extends over 14 amino acids. V lost 10 bases and J lost 0, with 16 bases in between. CDR3 sequence: CATTSTGISYEQYF. CDR3 coding DNA: TGTGCCACTACCTCCACAGGGATCTCCTACGAGCAGTACTTC. Full variable domain (rest looked up from reference TRBV19 and TRBJ2-7): DGGITQSPKYLFRKEGQNVTLSCEQNLNHDAMYWYRQDPGQGLRLIYYSQIVNDFQKGDIAEGYSVSREKKESFPLTVTSAQKNPTAFYLCATTSTGISYEQYFGPGTRLTVT.

J is TRBJ1-5 and V is TRBV7-6; perhaps TRBD1 as D (5 bases). The CDR3 contains 16 residues. Germline V gene data show CDR1 as SGHVS and CDR2 as FNYEAQ. Trimming pared 2 bases from V and 0 bases from J, leaving 11 bases between. The DNA for the CDR3 is TGTGCCAGCAGCTTACCCATCGGGGGTAGCAATCAGCCCCAGCATTTT. It specifies CASSLPIGGSNQPQHF.

The V gene is TRBV5-1, the J gene TRBJ2-3; D is perhaps TRBD1 (5 bases). Trimming shortened V by 4 bases and J by 6 bases, and 9 bases separated the two germline ends. In germline, CDR1 is SGHRS, CDR2 YFSETQ. The CDR3 runs 12 residues. The CDR3 DNA follows: TGCGCCAGCAGCCAAGGGGCGGATACGCAGTATTTT. Protein sequence: CASSQGADTQYF.

This clone came up a few times. CDR3 amino acids: CASSETVTNTGELFF. The CDR3 nucleotides read TGTGCCAGCAGCGAGACAGTCACGAACACCGGGGAGCTGTTTTTT. The chain recombines TRBV3-1 (or the pseudogene TRBV3-2) with TRBJ2-2; D perhaps matches TRBD1 (5 bases). The CDR3 consists of 15 residues. Deletions cut 5 bases from V and 0 bases from J, with 10 bases between. Germline V gene lookup returns CDR1 LGHDT and CDR2 YNNKEL (reference sequence).

The chain combines TRBV9 with TRBJ2-1; D gene ambiguous. V lost 0 bases, J lost 8 bases, and 12 bases lay in between. This CDR3 region has 14 residues. Germline-derived CDR1 and CDR2 are SGDLS and YYNGEE. For the CDR3, the DNA is TGTGCCAGCAGCGTAGGGGTGCTAGGCGATGAGCAGTTCTTC. Translation: CASSVGVLGDEQFF.

The chain employs TRBV5-1 and TRBJ2-1, with D perhaps TRBD1 (6 bases). The CDR3 covers 15 residues. V was pared by 4 bases and J by 8 bases, with 19 bases between. Germline CDR1 is SGHRS and CDR2 is YFSETQ. CDR3 loop: CASSTTGKIMDEQFF. The CDR3 region has the DNA TGCGCCAGCAGCACCACAGGGAAAATAATGGATGAGCAGTTCTTC. The entire variable domain, with the rest obtained from reference TRBV5-1 and TRBJ2-1, is as follows: KAGVTQTPRYLIKTRGQQVTLSCSPISGHRSVSWYQQTPGQGLQFLFEYFSETQRNKGNFPGRFSGRQFSNSRSEMNVSTLELGDSALYLCASSTTGKIMDEQFFGPGTRLTVL.

V usage is TRBV7-9 and J usage is TRBJ1-1; TRBD1 might be the D (6 bases). Trimming took off 8 bases at V and 5 bases at J, with 15 bases between the two ends. The CDR3 is 13 residues long. Germline V gives CDR1 SEHNR, CDR2 FQNEAQ (reference sequence). Written as DNA, the CDR3 is TGTGCCAGCTCAGGGGCAAAGGGTACTGAAGCTTTCTTT. As protein: CASSGAKGTEAFF.

This chain connects TRBV7-2 to TRBJ2-7, with D maybe TRBD1 (6 bases). CDR1 is SGHTA and CDR2 is FQGNSA in the germline V gene. V lost 5 bases to trimming and J lost 3 bases, with 11 bases between them. This CDR3 has 13 amino acids. CDR3 amino acids: CASSPRTDYEQYF. CDR3 in DNA: TGTGCCAGCAGCCCGAGGACAGACTACGAGCAGTACTTC.

There are many counts of this clone. The rearrangement joins TRBV19 to TRBJ1-6; TRBD1 aligns across 7 bases. The CDR3 is 15 residues long. V gave up 2 bases and J gave up 11 bases; unmatched junction bases: 9. The germline gives CDR1 LNHDA, CDR2 SQIVND (reference sequence). The CDR3 nucleotides are TGTGCCAGTAGTATAAAAACCGACAGGGTGGCACCCCTCCACTTT. Its protein product is CASSIKTDRVAPLHF.

The chain joins TRBV6-4 to TRBJ1-6, with 8 positions matching TRBD1. The CDR3 is 14 amino acids. V shed 7 bases, J shed 9 bases, and the junction held 8 bases outside the gene matches. The germline CDR1 and CDR2 sequences are MRHNA and SNTAGT. CDR3 sequence: CASNPDREPSPLHF. CDR3 nucleotides: TGTGCCAGCAACCCGGACAGGGAACCTTCACCCCTCCACTTT.

The chain combines TRBV7-2 with TRBJ2-5; 7 positions match TRBD2. The J segment lost 6 bases and the V segment lost 7 bases, leaving 14 bases of the junction unmatched. This CDR3 region has 15 residues. Germline lookup yields CDR1 SGHTA and CDR2 FQGNSA. CDR3 in DNA: TGTGCCAGCATCCCGGGGAGGGGCAACGGGAAGACCCAGTACTTC. The encoded protein is CASIPGRGNGKTQYF.

The chain joins TRBV28 to TRBJ1-1, with unresolved D. CDR1 and CDR2 (germline): MDHEN, SYDVKM. The CDR3 is made up of 12 amino acids. The V and J ends lost 7 bases and 0 bases respectively, with 6 bases between them. The CDR3 coding sequence is TGTGCCAGCAATCGCGTGAACACTGAAGCTTTCTTT. Translation: CASNRVNTEAFF.

The V and J genes are TRBV7-2 and TRBJ1-4; weak D call: TRBD1 (5 bases). V lost 5 bases, J lost 4 bases, and 14 bases lay in between. This CDR3 spans 15 amino acids. Germline V gene data show CDR1 as SGHTA and CDR2 as FQGNSA. This CDR3 reads CASSTRGGVNEKLFF. CDR3 bases: TGTGCCAGCAGCACCCGTGGGGGGGTTAATGAAAAACTGTTTTTT.

The count of this clone is one. J is TRBJ1-6 and V is TRBV5-1; 8 positions match TRBD1. Germline lookup yields CDR1 SGHRS and CDR2 YFSETQ. This CDR3 region has 15 residues. Unmatched junction bases numbered 7, after V lost 2 bases and J lost 9 bases. Here the CDR3 reads CASSFDSQGASPLHF. The CDR3 nucleotides read TGCGCCAGCAGCTTTGATTCGCAGGGGGCTTCACCCCTCCACTTT.

The chain combines TRBV5-4 with TRBJ2-7, with 7 bases identical to TRBD2. The germline V gene encodes CDR1 SGHNT and CDR2 YYREEE (reference sequence). With V trimmed by 0 bases and J by 2 bases, 2 bases remained unmatched. This CDR3 is 14 amino acids long. The CDR3 is CASSLGGRPYEQYF. For the CDR3, the DNA is TGTGCCAGCAGCTTGGGCGGGAGACCCTACGAGCAGTACTTC.

V and J are TRBV14 and TRBJ1-4; 8 positions agree with TRBD1. CDR1 is SGHDN and CDR2 is FVKESK in the germline V gene. The CDR3 totals 16 residues. Trimming removed 4 bases from V and 8 bases from J; junction bases left unmatched: 12. The CDR3 bases are TGTGCCAGCAGCCTCGGACAGGGTCTTCTGTACGAAAAACTGTTTTTT. This sequence encodes CASSLGQGLLYEKLFF.

A single count supports this clone. V is TRBV7-8 and J is TRBJ1-1; D not certain. Looked up from germline, CDR1 is SGHVS and CDR2 is FQNEAQ. The CDR3 contains 14 residues. With 3 bases removed from V and 5 bases from J, the gap between germline ends came to 13 bases. CDR3 loop: CASSFTDYLTEAFF. CDR3 nucleotides: TGTGCCAGCAGCTTTACTGATTACTTGACTGAAGCTTTCTTT.

This clone was seen repeatedly, ten times or more. The sample carries other DNA sequences with the same CDR3. CDR3 protein: CASSLQGAGGYTF. CDR3 nucleotide sequence: TGTGCCAGCAGTTTACAGGGGGCTGGCGGCTACACCTTC. This chain uses TRBV27 with TRBJ1-2, with 8 bases aligning to TRBD1. The CDR3 is 13 residues long. Germline CDR1 is MNHEY and CDR2 is SMNVEV (reference sequence). The V gene end was trimmed by 2 bases and the J gene end by 8 bases; junction bases not matched to a gene: 4.

The chain recombines TRBV7-9 with TRBJ2-7, with TRBD1 matching 10 bases. This CDR3 is built from 13 residues. J lost 5 bases, V lost 5 bases, and 3 bases had no gene match. In germline, CDR1 is SEHNR, CDR2 FQNEAQ (reference sequence). The CDR3 DNA follows: TGTGCCAGCAGCCGGGACAGGGGAAACGAGCAGTACTTC. It specifies CASSRDRGNEQYF.